This TCR beta chain was identified in a study of low-dose radiotherapy and immunotherapy resistance in tumors. With TRAV- and TRBV-specific primers, first-strand cDNA was made, covering the alpha and beta chains. TCRs underwent 15 to 25 PCR cycles of amplification with a constant-region primer and V-primer adapter. MiXCR was run by TCRdb on the reads, yielding one entry per CDR3 protein. The table includes over 70,000 distinct CDR3 sequences, 31% detected once. Indicated time point: before trial treatment. Eligible patients had advanced solid tumors lacking tumor-infiltrating lymphocytes. The CDR3 sequence is 17 residues long. Germline CDR1 and CDR2: SGHAT and FQNNGV. Trimming cost V 6 bases and J 0 bases, with 18 bases left between them.

The J gene is TRBJ1-3, the V gene TRBV11-2; D unclear. The receptor comes from a female donor with ovarian cancer. Sample: PBMCs, taken before treatment. In nucleotides, the CDR3 is TGTGCCAGCAGTCAAGGAATGGTATCTTTCTCTGGAAACACCATATATTTT. It translates to CASSQGMVSFSGNTIYF.